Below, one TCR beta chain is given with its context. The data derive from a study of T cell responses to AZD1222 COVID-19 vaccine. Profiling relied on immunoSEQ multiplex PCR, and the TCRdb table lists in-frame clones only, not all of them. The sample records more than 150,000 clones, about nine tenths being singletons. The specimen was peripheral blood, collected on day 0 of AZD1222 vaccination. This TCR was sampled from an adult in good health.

The chain's CDR3 is CASSPPGRGLDEQYF. DNA for the CDR3: TGTGCCAGCAGTCCCCCTGGCAGGGGGCTCGACGAGCAGTACTTC. The gene calls are TRBV27 and TRBJ2-7; 8 nucleotides line up with TRBD1. Germline assignment: CDR1 MNHEY and CDR2 SMNVEV (reference sequence). The CDR3 is 15 amino acids. Unmatched junction bases numbered 11, after V lost 5 bases and J lost 5 bases.